This T cell receptor (beta chain) was identified in a study of identical twins. TCRdb reanalysed the 5' RACE reads using MiXCR and keeps one entry per CDR3 protein. The table lists roughly 240,000 distinct CDR3 sequences, approximately 7.9% of them singletons. The sample was also linked to a second study, of yellow fever vaccine responses in identical twins.

Sequences were obtained from CD8+ T cells sorted from blood. The TCR sequence derives from a woman aged 18-35 years in good health.

In DNA form, the CDR3 reads TGTGCCAGCAGTGAAGTAGTAGGGTCTTCCTACGAGCAGTACTTC. It encodes CASSEVVGSSYEQYF. The genes are TRBV6-1 and TRBJ2-7; D gene uncertain. The CDR3 totals 15 residues. Between the trimmed V and J ends, which lost 1 base and 1 base, there was a span of 11 bases. Germline V gives CDR1 MNHNS, CDR2 SASEGT.